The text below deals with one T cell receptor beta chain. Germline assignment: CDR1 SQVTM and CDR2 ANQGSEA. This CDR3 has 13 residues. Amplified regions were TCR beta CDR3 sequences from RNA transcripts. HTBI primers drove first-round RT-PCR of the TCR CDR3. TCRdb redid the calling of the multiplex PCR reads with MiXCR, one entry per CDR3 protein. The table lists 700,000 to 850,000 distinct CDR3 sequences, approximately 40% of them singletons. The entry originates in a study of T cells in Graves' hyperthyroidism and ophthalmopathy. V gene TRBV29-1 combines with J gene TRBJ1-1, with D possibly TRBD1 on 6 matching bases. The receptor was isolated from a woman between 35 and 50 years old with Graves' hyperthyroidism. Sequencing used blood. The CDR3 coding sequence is TGCAGTGAATGGGTGCAGGGGTACACTGAAGCTTTCTTT. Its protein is CSEWVQGYTEAFF.